These 28 T cell receptor beta chains originate from one sample sequenced in a study of immune characteristics of hereditary and idiopathic chronic pancreatitis. Measured with immunoSEQ multiplex PCR; TCRdb has only the in-frame clones, and not every one. Of fewer than 10,000 clones in the sample, roughly 77% were seen once. Patients having total pancreatectomy with islet autotransplantation provided the chronic pancreatitis pancreas tissue. Sequencing input: pancreas tissue with idiopathic chronic pancreatitis. These receptor sequences come from a human donor with chronic pancreatitis.

This clone is labeled as medium-sized. The chain has TRBV9 and TRBJ2-7; tentatively, D is TRBD1 (6 bases). The germline CDR1 and CDR2 sequences are SGDLS and YYNGEE. CDR3 size: 17 residues. Trimming took 3 bases from V and 0 from J, leaving 19 bases between them. The CDR3 loop is CASSAPKGQSHSYEQYF. The CDR3 nucleotides are TGTGCCAGCAGCGCCCCAAAAGGACAGTCACACTCCTACGAGCAGTACTTC.

This chain connects TRBV6-2 or TRBV6-3 to TRBJ2-7; 12 positions agree with TRBD2. The germline CDR1 and CDR2 sequences are MNHEY and SVGEGT. J gave up 6 bases and V 4 bases, and 4 bases lay outside the gene matches. The CDR3 runs to 14 residues. This chain's CDR3 is CASSFPGLAGEQYV. The CDR3 DNA sequence: TGTGCCAGCAGTTTTCCGGGACTAGCGGGCGAGCAGTACGTC.

The J gene is TRBJ2-7, the V gene TRBV2, with 7 bases that match TRBD2. V lost 11 bases and J lost 3; bases outside the gene matches: 10. Germline CDR1 reads SNHLY; CDR2 reads FYNNEI. CDR3 length: 13 amino acids. CDR3 in amino acids: CAQGREIGYEQYF. CDR3 DNA: TGTGCCCAAGGGAGGGAGATAGGCTACGAGCAGTACTTC.

This clone has just one count. CDR3 DNA: TGTGCCAGCAGCTTCAGTAAAGGGACAGGGGACACCGGGGAGCTGTTTTTT. This gives the protein CASSFSKGTGDTGELFF. The J gene is TRBJ2-2, the V gene TRBV5-8; 10 bases are a match to TRBD1. J lost 3 bases, V lost 2 bases, and 7 bases had no gene match. Germline CDR1 SGHTS, CDR2 YDEGEE. The CDR3 has 17 amino acids.

The V and J genes are TRBV10-3 and TRBJ2-7, with D possibly being TRBD2 (6 bases). Germline V lookup: CDR1 ENHRY, CDR2 SYGVKD. V was trimmed by 0 bases and J by 2 bases, leaving 11 bases between them. The CDR3 extends over 15 amino acids. CDR3 amino acids: CAISESRDSAYEQYV. CDR3 DNA: TGTGCCATCAGTGAGTCGCGGGACTCGGCCTACGAGCAGTACGTC.

This clone showed up just once. The chain employs TRBV5-4 and TRBJ2-3; D uncertain. The CDR3 is made up of 16 amino acids. The germline gives CDR1 SGHNT, CDR2 YYREEE (reference sequence). V lost 4 bases and J lost 6, with 21 bases in between. DNA of the CDR3: TGTGCCAGCAGCACTTCACTATCAAGATCGACGGATACGCAGTATTTT. This sequence encodes CASSTSLSRSTDTQYF.

This chain links TRBV6-1 with TRBJ1-2; D perhaps matches TRBD1 (5 bases). The CDR3 has 16 amino acids. CDR1 is MNHNS and CDR2 is SASEGT in the germline V gene. The V gene lost 4 bases and the J gene lost 8 bases, with 23 bases spanning the gap. CDR3 in DNA: TGTGCCAGCAGTGCACCAAGATATCAGGGAATCACGGGCTACACCTTC. This encodes CASSAPRYQGITGYTF.

The table lists this clone with a few counts. J is TRBJ1-6 and V is TRBV27; 8 positions agree with TRBD1. CDR1 is MNHEY and CDR2 is SMNVEV in the germline V gene (reference sequence). CDR3 length equals 16 residues. The V and J ends lost 4 bases and 5 bases, in that order; junction bases with no gene match: 7. The CDR3 bases are TGTGCCAGCAGTTCCTGGGCGACAGGGGATAATTCACCCCTCCACTTT. This sequence encodes CASSSWATGDNSPLHF.

V usage is TRBV9 and J usage is TRBJ2-5; weak D call: TRBD1 (6 bases). The CDR3 is 14 amino acids. Germline CDR1 SGDLS, CDR2 YYNGEE. The V end lost 0 bases, the J end lost 2 bases, and 8 bases lay between the germline ends. CDR3 DNA: TGTGCCAGCAGCGTAGACAGGGAACAAGAGACCCAGTACTTC. It is translated as CASSVDREQETQYF.

This chain uses TRBV12-5 with TRBJ1-6; D is perhaps TRBD1 (6 bases). V lost 4 bases, J lost 7 bases, and 20 bases lay in between. The CDR3 runs 17 residues. CDR1 is LGHNT, CDR2 FRNRAP, per germline. CDR3 in amino acids: CASGSPTSNDRNSPLHF. CDR3 coding DNA: TGTGCTAGTGGTTCCCCCACGTCGAACGACAGGAATTCACCCCTCCACTTT.

The V call is TRBV7-9, the J call TRBJ2-5; 8 nucleotides agree with TRBD1. This CDR3 has 15 amino acids. Unmatched junction bases numbered 6, after V lost 1 base and J lost 5 bases. Germline V gene lookup returns CDR1 SEHNR and CDR2 FQNEAQ (reference sequence). The CDR3 loop is CASSLVTGEGETQYF. The CDR3 DNA sequence: TGTGCCAGCAGCTTAGTGACAGGGGAAGGGGAGACCCAGTACTTC.

The chain carries TRBV7-5 and TRBJ1-1; the D call in the table, TRBD1, was not verified against the DNA. TRBV7-5 constitutes a pseudogene. The CDR3 is 15 residues long. This CDR3 reads CVRSLAARTYTEAFF. The CDR3 DNA reads TGTGTCAGAAGCTTAGCCGCCAGAACCTACACTGAAGCTTTCTTT.

In this sample, this clone turned up once. The chain links TRBV24-1 to TRBJ2-1; 10 nucleotides align to TRBD2. This CDR3 has 13 residues. Looked up from germline, CDR1 is KGHDR and CDR2 is SFDVKD. J lost 7 bases, V lost 9 bases, and 5 bases had no gene match. In DNA, the CDR3 is TGTGCCACCCAGCGGGGGGGCATAAATGAGCAGTTCTTC. Its protein is CATQRGGINEQFF.

J is TRBJ2-3 and V is TRBV29-1, with 9 bases lining up with TRBD1. CDR1 and CDR2 (germline): SQVTM, ANQGSEA. The CDR3 is made up of 16 amino acids. Germline trimming cut 8 bases from V and 0 bases from J; bases unmatched to any gene: 12. The CDR3 here is CSSLGGQGKSTDTQYF. In DNA form, the CDR3 reads TGCAGCTCCCTGGGGGGACAGGGAAAGAGCACAGATACGCAGTATTTT.

In this sample, this clone turned up once. The V gene is TRBV19, the J gene TRBJ2-6; TRBD1 matches at 7 bases. This CDR3 spans 14 amino acids. In germline, CDR1 is LNHDA, CDR2 SQIVND (reference sequence). V lost 5 bases to trimming and J lost 17 bases; unmatched junction nucleotides: 15. CDR3 amino acids: CASSPTGQPVTVTF. CDR3 in DNA: TGTGCCAGTAGTCCGACGGGACAGCCCGTAACAGTGACTTTC.

This chain uses TRBV7-3 with TRBJ2-5; possible D gene TRBD1, 6 bases. This CDR3 contains 12 residues. V lost 6 bases and J 7 bases, leaving 12 bases between the germline ends. In germline, CDR1 is SGHTA, CDR2 FQGTGA. Written as DNA, the CDR3 is TGTGCCAGCAGGAGAGAACAGGGGACCCAGTACTTC. Its protein is CASRREQGTQYF. The full variable domain, with the rest looked up from reference TRBV7-3 and TRBJ2-5, is GAGVSQTPSNKVTEKGKYVELRCDPISGHTALYWYRQSLGQGPEFLIYFQGTGAADDSGLPNDRFFAVRPEGSVSTLKIQRTERGDSAVYLCASRREQGTQYFGPGTRLLVL.

This clone is medium-sized within its sample. The V gene is TRBV10-3, the J gene TRBJ2-2, with D uncertain. In germline, CDR1 is ENHRY, CDR2 SYGVKD. Trimming removed 5 bases from V and 1 base from J, with 8 bases in between. The CDR3 extends over 14 amino acids. The CDR3 DNA follows: TGTGCCATCAGTTACCAGCTGAACACCGGGGAGCTGTTTTTT. It encodes CAISYQLNTGELFF.

The chain has TRBV29-1 and TRBJ2-5; D remains ambiguous. Germline V lookup: CDR1 SQVTM, CDR2 ANQGSEA. V gave up 7 bases and J gave up 0 bases, with 15 bases separating them. CDR3 length: 14 residues. The DNA of the CDR3 is TGCAGCGCCAATCTGCCGGGCGACCAAGAGACCCAGTACTTC. Its translation is CSANLPGDQETQYF.

The chain employs TRBV5-1 and TRBJ2-5; D possibly corresponds to TRBD1 (5 bases). Trimming took off 3 bases at V and 5 bases at J, with 17 bases between the two ends. CDR3 length: 15 residues. The germline V gene encodes CDR1 SGHRS and CDR2 YFSETQ. DNA for the CDR3: TGCGCCAGCAGCTCCGCCTCAGGGAATCAGGAGACCCAGTACTTC. It encodes CASSSASGNQETQYF.

The chain recombines TRBV3-1 (or the pseudogene TRBV3-2) with TRBJ2-1, with D uncertain. This CDR3 spans 14 amino acids. Per the germline V gene, CDR1 is LGHDT and CDR2 is YNNKEL (reference sequence). Trimming took 4 bases from V and 6 from J, leaving 13 bases between them. The CDR3 sequence: CASSLGWVGNEQFF. CDR3 DNA: TGTGCCAGCAGCCTAGGCTGGGTTGGCAATGAGCAGTTCTTC.

This chain's CDR3 is CASTRVQGGEAFF. The CDR3 DNA is TGTGCCAGTACCAGGGTCCAAGGGGGTGAAGCTTTCTTT. The chain recombines TRBV19 with TRBJ1-1, with D perhaps TRBD1 (6 bases). The CDR3 totals 13 residues. From germline, CDR1 is LNHDA and CDR2 SQIVND (reference sequence). Trimming left V 7 bases short and J 7 bases short, with 16 bases between.

The genes are TRBV12-3 or TRBV12-4 and TRBJ1-2; 7 bases match TRBD1. CDR3 length equals 13 residues. The trim removed 5 bases at V and 6 bases at J, leaving 6 bases unmatched. The chain's CDR3 is CASSPRQGDGYTF. The CDR3 DNA follows: TGTGCCAGCAGTCCCCGACAGGGCGATGGCTACACCTTC.

This clone was seen a few times. This chain links TRBV2 with TRBJ2-1, with TRBD2 matching over 13 bases. Trimming cost V 8 bases and J 3 bases; bases outside gene matches: 4. Germline CDR1 SNHLY, CDR2 FYNNEI. This CDR3 has 15 amino acids. The CDR3, as DNA: TGTGCCAGCTTCCGGACTAGCGGGGGCTACAATGAGCAGTTCTTC. Translation gives CASFRTSGGYNEQFF.

The chain employs TRBV29-1 and TRBJ1-4; D is unresolved. The V gene lost 6 bases and the J gene lost 5 bases, with 10 bases spanning the gap. CDR1 SQVTM and CDR2 ANQGSEA come from the germline V gene. The CDR3 sequence is 12 residues long. The CDR3 reads CSVVAANEKLFF. CDR3 DNA: TGCAGCGTAGTGGCCGCGAATGAAAAACTGTTTTTT.

The chain has TRBV12-2 and TRBJ1-1; the table names TRBD1, a call not compared with the DNA. TRBV12-2 is an annotated pseudogene. The CDR3 totals 18 residues. CDR3 loop: CASRSELRDSHFNTEAFF. The CDR3 nucleotides are TGTGCAAGTCGCTCAGAACTTCGGGACAGCCACTTTAACACTGAAGCTTTCTTT.

The chain couples TRBV6-1 to TRBJ1-1, with TRBD1 as a possible D gene (5 bases). CDR1 and CDR2 (germline): MNHNS, SASEGT. Trimming cost V 2 bases and J 0 bases, with 13 bases left between them. The CDR3 loop spans 16 amino acids. CDR3 amino acids: CASSEQGWGMNTEAFF. In DNA form, the CDR3 reads TGTGCCAGCAGTGAACAGGGATGGGGGATGAACACTGAAGCTTTCTTT.

This rearrangement joins TRBV29-1 to TRBJ2-3, with 8 bases fitting TRBD2. CDR3 size: 13 residues. With V trimmed by 5 bases and J by 0 bases, 1 base remained unmatched. Germline V lookup: CDR1 SQVTM, CDR2 ANQGSEA. CDR3 DNA: TGCAGCGTTTCTAGCGGGAGCACAGATACGCAGTATTTT. Its protein is CSVSSGSTDTQYF.

The chain couples TRBV7-2 to TRBJ1-3; D might be TRBD1 (6 bases). The CDR3 is 15 amino acids. Looked up from germline, CDR1 is SGHTA and CDR2 is FQGNSA. Trimming left V 5 bases short and J 4 bases short, with 15 bases between. The CDR3 DNA sequence: TGTGCCAGCAGCCCCCAGGGGAGTACGGGAAACACCATATATTTT. As protein: CASSPQGSTGNTIYF.